Reported below is one T cell receptor (beta chain). One end of the junction is discordant with germline, which a read error may explain. The data stem from a study of cytomegalovirus exposure and HLA in healthy donors. This CDR3 is 15 amino acids long. Germline V lookup: CDR1 MGHDK, CDR2 SYGVNS. The PCR contained 60 Vbeta and 13 Jbeta primers. Assay used: immunoSEQ multiplex PCR; TCRdb lists only in-frame clones, some missing. The sample yields about 120,000 clones, 63% seen once. This receptor was obtained from a man aged 35-49 years in good health and CMV-seropositive. The chain combines TRBV25-1 with TRBJ2-5; D uncertain. Sequencing input: PBMCs. The CDR3 sequence: CASSEYSEYQEAQYF. In nucleotides, the CDR3 is TGTGCCAGCAGTGAATATTCGGAGTATCAAGAGGCCCAGTACTTC.